The 28 T cell receptor beta chains below come from one sample, sequenced in a study of blood T cells in healthy people across ages. The authors ran a second PCR of roughly 6 to 12 cycles using a sample-barcoded 5' primer and a J-beta primer mix. TCRdb processed the 5' RACE reads anew with MiXCR; each CDR3 protein has one entry. Of 1.5 million or so distinct CDR3 sequences in the sample, about 43% were seen once. The sequenced material came from blood. These receptors came from a woman under 30 in good health.

The J gene is TRBJ2-1, the V gene TRBV7-9; 10 bases fit TRBD2. The CDR3 has 15 residues. Trimming at V came to 3 bases and at J to 6 bases, leaving 5 bases not matched to a gene. From germline, CDR1 is SEHNR and CDR2 FQNEAQ (reference sequence). CDR3 DNA: TGTGCCAGCAGCTTTCTAGCGGGGGACGCCAATGAGCAGTTCTTC. Translated: CASSFLAGDANEQFF.

V and J are TRBV7-9 and TRBJ1-4; D is possibly TRBD1 (5 bases). CDR3 length equals 15 residues. The V gene lost 2 bases and the J gene lost 0 bases, with 7 bases spanning the gap. The germline CDR1 and CDR2 sequences are SEHNR and FQNEAQ (reference sequence). Here the CDR3 reads CASSLQGTTNEKLFF. In DNA, the CDR3 is TGTGCCAGCAGCTTACAGGGAACAACTAATGAAAAACTGTTTTTT.

V gene TRBV4-1 combines with J gene TRBJ2-7; 15 nucleotides align to TRBD2. This CDR3 is 16 amino acids long. Trimming cost V 4 bases and J 5 bases; bases outside gene matches: 6. The germline gives CDR1 MGHRA, CDR2 YSYEKL. The CDR3 DNA sequence: TGCGCCAGCAGCCTGGGACTAGCGGGAGGATCCCACGAGCAGTACTTC. Protein sequence: CASSLGLAGGSHEQYF.

V gene TRBV7-2 combines with J gene TRBJ2-1; TRBD2 matches 13 bases. The germline CDR1 and CDR2 sequences are SGHTA and FQGNSA. The CDR3 consists of 16 residues. V shed 2 bases, J shed 8 bases, and the junction held 6 bases outside the gene matches. As DNA, the CDR3 is TGTGCCAGCAGCTTAAGGACTAGCGGGAGACGCTATGAGCAGTTCTTC. Translated: CASSLRTSGRRYEQFF. The full variable domain, rest sourced from reference TRBV7-2 and TRBJ2-1, is GAGVSQSPSNKVTEKGKDVELRCDPISGHTALYWYRQSLGQGLEFLIYFQGNSAPDKSGLPSDRFSAERTGGSVSTLTIQRTQQEDSAVYLCASSLRTSGRRYEQFFGPGTRLTVL.

V usage is TRBV20-1 and J usage is TRBJ2-1; 9 nucleotides align to TRBD2. Germline loops: CDR1 DFQATT, CDR2 SNEGSKA (reference sequence). The CDR3 length is 17 residues. J lost 0 bases, V lost 0 bases, and 6 bases had no gene match. The CDR3 is CSARDWRGGPSYNEQFF. As DNA, the CDR3 is TGCAGTGCTAGAGACTGGCGGGGGGGCCCCTCCTACAATGAGCAGTTCTTC.

This clonotype has more than one count but fewer than ten. This chain uses TRBV6-6 with TRBJ2-1; 8 bases are a match to TRBD1. There are 14 residues in the CDR3. Germline CDR1 MNHNY, CDR2 SVGAGI (reference sequence). J lost 7 bases, V lost 2 bases, and 4 bases had no gene match. CDR3 amino acids: CASSYHDRGNEQFF. The CDR3, as DNA: TGTGCCAGCAGTTACCACGACAGGGGAAATGAGCAGTTCTTC.

The chain recombines TRBV2 with TRBJ2-5; D is possibly TRBD1 or TRBD2 (6 bases each). Trimming removed 7 bases at V and 1 base at J, with 10 bases between. CDR1 is SNHLY, CDR2 FYNNEI, per germline. CDR3 length equals 13 residues. CDR3: CASMGGSQETQYF. The CDR3 nucleotides are TGTGCCAGCATGGGGGGCTCCCAAGAGACCCAGTACTTC.

V and J are TRBV14 and TRBJ2-5; D could derive from TRBD1 or TRBD2 (5 bases each). This CDR3 region has 16 residues. Germline CDR1 reads SGHDN; CDR2 reads FVKESK. The ends were cut back, 2 bases at V and 11 bases at J, with 24 bases in the middle. The DNA of the CDR3 is TGTGCCAGCAGCCAATTGGGGCATGATATGAGGGGAGAGCAGTACTTC. Translated: CASSQLGHDMRGEQYF.

This clonotype has only a few counts. The CDR3 DNA reads as TGCAGTGCTCCGGGTCGGCTAGCGGGAGTAGAGACCCAGTACTTC. As protein: CSAPGRLAGVETQYF. V and J are TRBV20-1 and TRBJ2-5; the match to TRBD2 covers 10 bases. This CDR3 is 15 amino acids long. V shed 5 bases and J 4 bases; nucleotides not matched to a gene: 10. Germline V CDR1 and CDR2: DFQATT, SNEGSKA (reference sequence).

In regard to this clonotype: The junction departs from the called germline gene at one end, perhaps through a read error. The genes are TRBV6-1 and TRBJ2-1, with D hard to call. In germline, CDR1 is MNHNS, CDR2 SASEGT. The CDR3 sequence is 15 residues long. The CDR3 DNA sequence: TGTGCCAGCAGGGCGACCACTCTATCCTGCAATGAGCAGTTCTTC. This sequence encodes CASRATTLSCNEQFF.

A word on this clonotype: Since the CDR3 does not end with the conserved phenylalanine or tryptophan, this likely comes from a read error. This sequence joins TRBV20-1 and TRBJ2-3; 7 bases line up with TRBD1. CDR1 and CDR2 from the germline V gene are DFQATT and SNEGSKA (reference sequence). CDR3 size: 15 residues. V lost 6 bases, J lost 2 bases, and 11 bases stayed unmatched. The CDR3 spells CSASLGQRITDTQYL. CDR3 bases: TGCAGTGCCAGTCTGGGACAGCGAATCACAGATACGCAGTATCTT.

V and J are TRBV7-8 and TRBJ2-5; D is possibly TRBD1 or TRBD2 (6 bases each). Germline CDR1 and CDR2: SGHVS and FQNEAQ. V was clipped by 5 bases and J by 5 bases, with 15 bases between them. The CDR3 length is 14 residues. CDR3 amino acids: CASSLGGGTETQYF. CDR3 in DNA: TGTGCCAGCAGCCTCGGGGGCGGTACGGAGACCCAGTACTTC.

This chain links TRBV7-9 with TRBJ2-4; D remains unclear. Germline V gives CDR1 SEHNR, CDR2 FQNEAQ (reference sequence). The length of the CDR3 is 19 residues. With 6 bases removed from V and 3 bases from J, the gap between germline ends came to 27 bases. The DNA of the CDR3 is TGTGCCAGCAGATCTGCCTTGGAACAGTCCGTCGGTGACAAAAACATTCAGTACTTC. Its protein product is CASRSALEQSVGDKNIQYF. Filled out from reference TRBV7-9 and TRBJ2-4, the complete variable domain reads DTGVSQNPRHKITKRGQNVTFRCDPISEHNRLYWYRQTLGQGPEFLTYFQNEAQLEKSRLLSDRFSAERPKGSFSTLEIQRTEQGDSAMYLCASRSALEQSVGDKNIQYFGAGTRLSVL.

The chain recombines TRBV6-1 with TRBJ2-1, with D tentatively TRBD2 (6 bases). Judging by the DNA end, TRBJ2-7 fits better; the J call may be wrong. The germline V gene has CDR1 MNHNS and CDR2 SASEGT. The CDR3 has 15 residues. DNA of the CDR3: TGTGCCAGCAGTGACGTGCGGGGAGTTTACAATGAGCAGTACTTC. Translation gives CASSDVRGVYNEQYF.

V gene TRBV30 combines with J gene TRBJ2-3; TRBD2 agrees at 10 bases. With 4 bases clipped from V and 6 bases from J, the junction kept 4 bases outside the gene matches. Germline V CDR1 and CDR2: GTSNPN, SVGIG (reference sequence). The CDR3 spans 13 residues. The CDR3 nucleotides read TGTGCCTGGACTAGCGGGGGCTGGGATACGCAGTATTTT. Residues: CAWTSGGWDTQYF.

This clonotype was detected only a few times. The chain is built from TRBV7-8 and TRBJ2-1; TRBD2 agrees at 8 bases. Trimming took 2 bases from V and 7 from J; bases not matched to a gene: 7. Germline-derived CDR1 and CDR2 are SGHVS and FQNEAQ. This CDR3 has 15 residues. CDR3 coding DNA: TGTGCCAGCAGCTTAAACCGACTAGCGTTAAATGAGCAGTTCTTC. Protein product: CASSLNRLALNEQFF.

This clonotype was detected only a few times. The V call is TRBV6-1, the J call TRBJ1-5; D is undetermined. Germline V gene sequence: CDR1 MNHNS, CDR2 SASEGT. The V gene lost 6 bases and the J gene lost 1 base, with 22 bases spanning the gap. The CDR3 is 18 amino acids. CDR3 nucleotide sequence: TGTGCCAGCAGGAACGAATGGGTCGGGGAATCGAGCAATCAGCCCCAGCATTTT. This translates into CASRNEWVGESSNQPQHF.

This CDR3 reads CAISEPDRVGTEAFF. The CDR3 DNA follows: TGTGCCATCAGTGAGCCTGACAGGGTGGGGACTGAAGCTTTCTTT. The chain joins TRBV10-3 to TRBJ1-1, with TRBD1 identical over 7 bases. CDR1 is ENHRY, CDR2 SYGVKD, per germline. This CDR3 is 15 amino acids long. Trimming at V came to 2 bases and at J to 5 bases, leaving 8 bases not matched to a gene.

The chain joins TRBV6-6 to TRBJ2-7, with D perhaps matching TRBD1 or TRBD2 (5 bases each). V was clipped by 4 bases and J by 7 bases, with 20 bases between them. The CDR3 contains 15 residues. Germline loops: CDR1 MNHNY, CDR2 SVGAGI (reference sequence). The CDR3: CASSWGSLSEGEQYF. DNA for the CDR3: TGTGCCAGCAGTTGGGGGTCCCTCTCCGAGGGGGAGCAGTACTTC.

In this sample, this clonotype turned up many times. V is TRBV2 and J is TRBJ2-7; TRBD2 matches at 7 bases. V gave up 2 bases and J gave up 9 bases; unmatched junction bases: 10. The length of the CDR3 is 14 residues. CDR1 and CDR2 (germline): SNHLY, FYNNEI. CDR3 amino acids: CASSETGGLKVQYF. In DNA form, the CDR3 reads TGTGCCAGCAGTGAAACCGGGGGACTAAAGGTGCAGTACTTC.

The CDR3: CASGVKSGGVDTQYF. The CDR3 DNA follows: TGTGCCAGCGGGGTGAAAAGCGGGGGGGTAGATACGCAGTATTTT. The V gene is TRBV6-5, the J gene TRBJ2-3, with TRBD2 matching 10 bases. The V and J ends lost 8 bases and 5 bases, in that order; junction bases with no gene match: 10. Germline CDR1 reads MNHEY; CDR2 reads SVGAGI. The CDR3 length is 15 residues.

The CDR3 loop is CSVERGGGDEQFF. Written as DNA, the CDR3 is TGCAGCGTTGAAAGGGGAGGTGGCGATGAGCAGTTCTTC. V and J are TRBV29-1 and TRBJ2-1; D is possibly TRBD2 (6 bases). Germline V lookup: CDR1 SQVTM, CDR2 ANQGSEA. V lost 2 bases and J 8 bases, leaving 13 bases between the germline ends. CDR3 length equals 13 residues.

This clonotype was seen more than once but under ten times. This sequence joins TRBV5-1 and TRBJ2-3, with 12 bases identical to TRBD1. The CDR3 is 17 residues long. In germline, CDR1 is SGHRS, CDR2 YFSETQ. V was pared by 4 bases and J by 6 bases, with 12 bases of the junction left unmatched. As DNA, the CDR3 is TGCGCCAGCAGCCCCGACTATGGGACAGGGGGCTCGGATACGCAGTATTTT. Residues: CASSPDYGTGGSDTQYF.

This clonotype turned up a few times. V usage is TRBV5-1 and J usage is TRBJ1-5, with D unresolved. The CDR3 runs to 20 residues. The V and J ends lost 4 bases and 0 bases respectively, with 26 bases between them. The V gene's germline CDR1 is SGHRS and CDR2 YFSETQ. As DNA, the CDR3 is TGCGCCAGCAGCCAATCTGGTCGGTTAGAACTACTTTATAGCAATCAGCCCCAGCATTTT. Translated, it gives CASSQSGRLELLYSNQPQHF.

This clonotype was found a few times. The rearrangement uses TRBV20-1 and TRBJ2-1; D is ambiguous. The ends were cut back, 6 bases at V and 7 bases at J, with 16 bases in the middle. This CDR3 region has 13 residues. Germline CDR1 DFQATT, CDR2 SNEGSKA (reference sequence). The CDR3 DNA follows: TGCAGTGCGTTGGATCCGGGTGGTAATGAGCAGTTCTTC. Translating gives CSALDPGGNEQFF.

The chain employs TRBV11-2 and TRBJ2-4; 8 bases are a match to TRBD2. The DNA end favors TRBJ2-7, so the J call may be wrong. This CDR3 contains 15 residues. The germline V gene encodes CDR1 SGHAT and CDR2 FQNNGV. CDR3 coding DNA: TGTGCCAGCAGCTTAGGGGCGGGAGGCCGGTACGAGCAGTACTTC. Protein: CASSLGAGGRYEQYF.

V gene TRBV5-1 combines with J gene TRBJ1-2; D is unresolved. V shed 0 bases and J shed 4 bases, with 16 bases lying between them. Per germline, CDR1 SGHRS and CDR2 YFSETQ. The CDR3 runs to 16 residues. The CDR3 protein is CASSLESGPWGYGYTF. DNA of the CDR3: TGCGCCAGCAGCTTGGAATCCGGACCTTGGGGCTATGGCTACACCTTC.

This chain connects TRBV5-1 to TRBJ2-1; 9 bases are a match to TRBD1. The J call is uncertain, as TRBJ2-7 better fits the DNA end. This CDR3 contains 16 residues. Per the germline V gene, CDR1 is SGHRS and CDR2 is YFSETQ. The CDR3 region is CASSLASGTGHNEQYF. CDR3 sequence (DNA): TGCGCCAGCAGCTTGGCCTCCGGGACAGGGCACAATGAGCAGTACTTC.